The text below deals with one T cell receptor (beta chain). CDR1 and CDR2 from the germline V gene are MNHNY and SVGAGI (reference sequence). This CDR3 comprises 11 residues. Trimming left V 5 bases short and J 9 bases short, with 8 bases between. The sample originates from a study of cytomegalovirus exposure and HLA in healthy donors. The PCR was carried out with 60 Vbeta primers and 13 Jbeta primers. Repertoires were generated with immunoSEQ multiplex PCR, while TCRdb's copy carries only in-frame clones and drops some. This table has around 63,000 clones, roughly 78% appearing once. The chain has TRBV6-6 and TRBJ2-4; D ambiguous. The TCR was taken from a man between 35 and 55 years old in good health and CMV-seronegative. What was sequenced was PBMCs. The CDR3 sequence is CASSDGAIQYF. In DNA form, the CDR3 reads TGTGCCAGCAGTGACGGAGCCATTCAGTACTTC.